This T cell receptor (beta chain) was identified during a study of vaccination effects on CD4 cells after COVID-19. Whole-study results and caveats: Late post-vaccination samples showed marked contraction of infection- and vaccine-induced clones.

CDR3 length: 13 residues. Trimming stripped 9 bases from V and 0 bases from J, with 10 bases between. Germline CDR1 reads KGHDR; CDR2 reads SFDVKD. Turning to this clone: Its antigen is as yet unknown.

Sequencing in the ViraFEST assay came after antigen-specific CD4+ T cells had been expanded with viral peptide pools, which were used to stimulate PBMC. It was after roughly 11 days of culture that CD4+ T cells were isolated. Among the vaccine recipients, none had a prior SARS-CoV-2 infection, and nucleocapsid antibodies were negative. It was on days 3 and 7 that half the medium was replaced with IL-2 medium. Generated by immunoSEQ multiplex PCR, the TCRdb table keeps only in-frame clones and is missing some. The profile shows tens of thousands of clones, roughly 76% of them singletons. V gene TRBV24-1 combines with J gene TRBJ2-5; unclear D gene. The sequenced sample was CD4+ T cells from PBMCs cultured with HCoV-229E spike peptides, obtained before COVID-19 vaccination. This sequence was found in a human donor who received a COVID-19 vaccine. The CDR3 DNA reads TGTGCCACCCAAAGACCGAACCAAGAGACCCAGTACTTC. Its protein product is CATQRPNQETQYF.